One T cell receptor beta chain is described in this entry. In this sample, this clonotype turned up a few times. No antigen is known for it. No base-level quality is on record; no much larger clone is a single base apart. The data were taken from a study of T-cell reconstitution after alpha-beta-depleted transplantation in children (dated by TCRdb to the mid-2010s). Turning to the overall study: Using TCR repertoire profiling, the study followed T-cell immune reconstitution in a quantitative way in children after TCRalphabeta/CD19-depleted allogeneic hematopoietic cell transplantation.

Overall study results and their limits: Hyperexpanded clone frequencies declined over subsequent months; after one year, T-cell counts and TCRbeta diversity were mostly attributed to newly produced T cells. In some patients, the high TCRbeta diversity seen at day 60 was put down to recipient T cells and intrathymic progenitors that had survived conditioning. The apparently early recovery of alphabetaT-cell counts about two months after transplant reportedly depended on only several hundred rapidly expanded clones that came from non-depleted graft cells.

In light of the paper, this sample's treatment or condition label describes: allogeneic hematopoietic cell transplantation with graft depleted of TCRalphabeta T cells and CD19 B cells. Transplant recipients were children who received TCRalphabeta/CD19-depleted allogeneic hematopoietic cell grafts. Preparation of the library involved PCR. The reads were generated on an Illumina HiSeq 2500. TCR library preparation used molecular barcoding, with unique molecular identifiers applied to normalize quantification of the TCRbeta repertoire. TCRdb trimmed public reads at Q25 via fastp, called clones via MiXCR and kept in-frame beta chains. Every distinct CDR3 protein forms one entry, paired with its most common genes and DNA. The table for this sample lists some 600,000 distinct CDR3 sequences; 13% of them were counted only once. The biggest ten clones account for over 2% of the sample. CDR1 and CDR2 are drawn from the germline V gene: SGHRS, YFSETQ. The germline V and J ends show losses of 2 bases and 1 base respectively, and no gene match explains 16 bases of the junction. The CDR3 measures 20 amino acids from cysteine to phenylalanine. The sequence is cut down to CDR3 DNA, 60 bases in frame from base 1.

Sequenced material: PBMCs, mostly from graft donor cells, taken 360 days after TCRalphabeta/CD19-depleted stem cell transplant. This sequence originates from a male patient younger than 18 who had a stem cell transplant for acute myeloid leukemia, so the T cells may come from the graft donor. The chain is assembled from TRBV5-1 and TRBJ1-5, with 9 junctional bases fitting TRBD1. The DNA reads as follows: TGCGCCAGCAGCTTCGGGACAGGGTTATTGTATGACGGGAGCAATCAGCCCCAGCATTTT. Its translation is CASSFGTGLLYDGSNQPQHF.